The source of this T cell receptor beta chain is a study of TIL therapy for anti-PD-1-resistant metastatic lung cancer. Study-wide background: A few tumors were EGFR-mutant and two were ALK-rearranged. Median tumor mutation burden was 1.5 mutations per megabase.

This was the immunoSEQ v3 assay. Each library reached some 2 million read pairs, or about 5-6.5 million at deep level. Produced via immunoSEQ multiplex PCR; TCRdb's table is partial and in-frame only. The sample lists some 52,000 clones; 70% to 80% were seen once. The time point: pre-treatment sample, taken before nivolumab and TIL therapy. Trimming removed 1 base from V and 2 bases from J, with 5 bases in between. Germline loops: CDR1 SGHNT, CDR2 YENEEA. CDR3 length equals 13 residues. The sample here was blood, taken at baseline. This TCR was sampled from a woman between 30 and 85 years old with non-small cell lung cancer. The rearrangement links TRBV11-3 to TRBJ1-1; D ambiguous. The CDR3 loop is CASSLGVNTEAFF. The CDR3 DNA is TGTGCCAGCAGCTTAGGGGTAAACACTGAAGCTTTCTTT.